The following is a T cell receptor (beta chain) sequence with its context. Antigen unknown. Profiling relied on immunoSEQ multiplex PCR, and the TCRdb table lists in-frame clones only, not all of them. The sample lists about 100,000 clones, around 90% seen once, with 0.15% to 0.2% in the top ten. The data were taken from a study of OX40 agonist ivuxolimab in advanced cancers. About the study: Patients' therapy was ivuxolimab, an antibody that acts as an agonist of OX40 (CD134).

General study findings and limits: Clonal expansion from baseline to week 6 occurred in both CD4+ and CD8+ T cells.

The germline CDR1 and CDR2 sequences are MNHNY and SVGAGI (reference sequence). CDR3 length: 13 amino acids. Deletions cut 5 bases from V and 2 bases from J, with 9 bases between. This receptor was obtained from an adult with an advanced solid tumor such as melanoma, head and neck, liver or kidney cancer. The sample in question was CD4+ or CD8+ T cells sorted from blood, obtained in a trial of the OX40 agonist ivuxolimab. The chain links TRBV6-6 to TRBJ1-2, with D perhaps matching TRBD1 (6 bases). In DNA form, the CDR3 reads TGTGCCAGCAGTACAGGACAGAACTATGGCTACACCTTC. The encoded protein is CASSTGQNYGYTF.